This is a list of T cell receptor beta chains from one sample in a study of shared clonotypes between healthy human individuals. Assay used: immunoSEQ multiplex PCR; TCRdb lists only in-frame clones, some missing. The sample includes about 2.1 million clones, around 93% of them seen just once. Material for sequencing was naive CD8+ T cells from PBMCs. The receptors shown here come from a man aged 18-30 years in good health. Some clones in this sample may be carry-over from other donors' samples. Each CDR3 is given with its conserved first and last residue. The D gene is left open where the match is weak.

j_call: TRBJ2-3
v_call: TRBV6-1
d_call: NA
cdr3_nt: TGTGCCAGCAGTGAAGCGCTTTTGCCAGATACGCAGTATTTT
cdr3_aa: CASSEALLPDTQYF

j_call: TRBJ1-1
v_call: TRBV27
d_call: TRBD1
cdr3_nt: TGTGCCAGCAGTAACAAACAGGGGTTTGGGACTGAAGCTTTCTTT
cdr3_aa: CASSNKQGFGTEAFF

j_call: TRBJ2-7
v_call: TRBV6-7
d_call: TRBD2
cdr3_nt: TGCCCAATGAGGGGGTGGGAGGGACTAGCGGGAGAAGAGAACGAGCAGTACTTC
cdr3_aa: CPMRGWEGLAGEENEQYF

j_call: TRBJ2-1
v_call: TRBV4-1
d_call: NA
cdr3_nt: TGCGCCAGCAGCCAAGAATGGACAGACCGTCTAGATAATGAGCAGTTCTTC
cdr3_aa: CASSQEWTDRLDNEQFF

j_call: TRBJ2-7
v_call: TRBV9
d_call: NA
cdr3_nt: TGTGCCAGCAGCGTAGCTGGCGAGGGCGGTAACGAGCAGTACTTC
cdr3_aa: CASSVAGEGGNEQYF

j_call: TRBJ1-2
v_call: TRBV14
d_call: NA
cdr3_nt: TGTGCCAGCAGCAGTACAGGCTTCCCCCTCTATGGCTACACCTTC
cdr3_aa: CASSSTGFPLYGYTF

j_call: TRBJ1-1
v_call: TRBV27
d_call: NA
cdr3_nt: TGTGCCAGCAGTTTGCTCTCCGGGTCGAACACTGAAGCTTTCTTT
cdr3_aa: CASSLLSGSNTEAFF

j_call: TRBJ1-1
v_call: TRBV13
d_call: NA
cdr3_nt: TGTGCCAGCAGCTTAGGCCTGGGGGTATATCGCACTGAAGCTTTCTTT
cdr3_aa: CASSLGLGVYRTEAFF

j_call: TRBJ2-1
v_call: TRBV19
d_call: TRBD1
cdr3_nt: TGTGCCAGTAGTATAGATCGCGGGACAGGGACCTACAATGAGCAGTTCTTC
cdr3_aa: CASSIDRGTGTYNEQFF

j_call: TRBJ2-5
v_call: TRBV9
d_call: NA
cdr3_nt: TGTGCCAGCAGCGTAGGGGGCGACAGGCCTATGGAGACCCAGTACTTC
cdr3_aa: CASSVGGDRPMETQYF

j_call: TRBJ2-5
v_call: TRBV11-2
d_call: TRBD2
cdr3_nt: TGTGCCAGCAGCCCCAGGACTAGCGGGCCGTACCAAGAGACCCAGTACTTC
cdr3_aa: CASSPRTSGPYQETQYF

j_call: TRBJ2-3
v_call: TRBV29-1
d_call: TRBD2
cdr3_nt: TGCAGCGTCGCCGGGGGGGACCTTCGGGGAGATACGCAGTATTTT
cdr3_aa: CSVAGGDLRGDTQYF

j_call: TRBJ2-7
v_call: TRBV25-1
d_call: NA
cdr3_nt: TGTGCCAGCAGTGAAGACAACGGGTACTACGAGCAGTACTTC
cdr3_aa: CASSEDNGYYEQYF

j_call: TRBJ1-1
v_call: TRBV15
d_call: NA
cdr3_nt: TGTGCCACCAGCAGAGACTCGGAAATGAACACTGAAGCTTTCTTT
cdr3_aa: CATSRDSEMNTEAFF

j_call: TRBJ2-7
v_call: TRBV5-4
d_call: TRBD1
cdr3_nt: TGTGCCAGCAGCGGAGCGGGACAGGGGGGCGAGCAGTACTTC
cdr3_aa: CASSGAGQGGEQYF

j_call: TRBJ2-2
v_call: TRBV2
d_call: TRBD2
cdr3_nt: TGTGCCAGCAGTGGGACCGGGACTAGCGGGGCGGACACCGGGGAGCTGTTTTTT
cdr3_aa: CASSGTGTSGADTGELFF

j_call: TRBJ2-7
v_call: TRBV29-1
d_call: NA
cdr3_nt: TGCAGCGTTTTGACGGGGACGACCTCCTACGAGCAGTACTTC
cdr3_aa: CSVLTGTTSYEQYF

j_call: TRBJ2-7
v_call: TRBV4-1
d_call: TRBD1
cdr3_nt: TGCGCCAGCAGCCAAGGGACAGGGGGCGTTGGGTACGAGCAGTACTTC
cdr3_aa: CASSQGTGGVGYEQYF

j_call: TRBJ2-5
v_call: TRBV28
d_call: NA
cdr3_nt: TGTGCCACCGTTGAAGCAGGGGTAAAGACCCAGTACTTC
cdr3_aa: CATVEAGVKTQYF

j_call: TRBJ1-3
v_call: TRBV10-3
d_call: NA
cdr3_nt: TGTGCCATCAGGGGGTGGGGAGACCCTTCTGGAAACACCATATATTTT
cdr3_aa: CAIRGWGDPSGNTIYF

j_call: TRBJ2-7
v_call: TRBV29-1
d_call: NA
cdr3_nt: TGCAGCGCTAGTCCGACTAGTTTCGGCTACGAGCAGTACTTC
cdr3_aa: CSASPTSFGYEQYF

j_call: TRBJ2-3
v_call: TRBV9
d_call: TRBD2
cdr3_nt: TGTGCCAGCAGCCCCTACGGGGCGTGGGGAGGGGGCACAGATACGCAGTATTTT
cdr3_aa: CASSPYGAWGGGTDTQYF

j_call: TRBJ2-7
v_call: TRBV30
d_call: NA
cdr3_nt: TGTGCCTGGAGCTCCTCCCAGGGGGGCAGGGGTCGTTTGTACGAGCAGTACTTC
cdr3_aa: CAWSSSQGGRGRLYEQYF